This T cell receptor (beta chain) was sequenced during a study of blood T cell repertoires in COVID-19. Source study methods: Amplification from reference gene primers served as the basis for estimated nucleated cell counts. This table comes from immunoSEQ multiplex PCR, and its TCRdb copy is limited to in-frame clones, with some not included. V and J calls plus clone size are reproduced from that table; the DNA served to infer D and trimming. The sample holds about 300,000 clones, approximately 88% seen once. To note about this clone: Other DNA sequences in this sample translate to the same CDR3.

V was pared by 3 bases and J by 5 bases, with 7 bases between. In germline, CDR1 is DFQATT, CDR2 SNEGSKA (reference sequence). The CDR3 has 11 residues. This TCR was sampled from a woman aged 25 to 39 with COVID-19, enrolled during active disease. Sequenced material: peripheral blood. This chain links TRBV20-1 with TRBJ1-2, with a possible D match to TRBD1 (5 bases). In DNA, the CDR3 is TGCAGTGCTAGGACAGATTATGGCTACACCTTC. Protein: CSARTDYGYTF.